The sequence of this T cell receptor (beta chain) was determined in a study of regulatory T cells in long-lasting Graves disease (dated by TCRdb to 2020 to 2023). Regarding the research as a whole: Patients with newly diagnosed Graves' disease had been on antithyroid drugs for under 3 months. A total of around 35 samples underwent TCR sequencing: roughly 13 from persistent and roughly 20 from newly diagnosed Graves' disease patients. Patients with persistent Graves' disease were compared with patients with newly diagnosed Graves' disease using TCR sequencing and RNA sequencing of peripheral blood. The study was registered as a clinical trial and conducted in China. General findings and caveats noted by the study authors: Peripheral blood alone was examined, since thyroid tissue, which constituted the primary lesion, could not be accessed. A larger number of public clonotypes was shared among persistent patients (approximately 3,000) than among newly diagnosed patients (about 990). Only the TCR beta chain was sequenced and analyzed. Compared with newly diagnosed patients, persistent Graves' disease patients had lower TCR Shannon entropy and fewer highly expanded clones, which suggests clonal expansion. Preferential use of TRBV28, TRBJ1-2 and TRBJ2-5 was observed in persistent disease, whereas TRBV20-1 and TRBJ2-1 were favored in newly diagnosed disease. As a limitation, the authors acknowledged that the small sample size may reduce accuracy.

The library was obtained by multiplex PCR. For sequencing, an Illumina HiSeq 4000 was employed. CDR3 regions were amplified by Arm-PCR with iRepertoire HTBI primers to construct TCR beta libraries. PCR products were gel purified before sequencing. The paper's processing steps were these. Gene usage analysis of CDR3 amino acid clonotypes relied on the roughly 58 TRBV and 14 TRBJ segments identified across samples. COPE and FqMerger were used to merge the filtered high-quality paired reads into contigs. BLAST was used to align contigs to the IMGT TRBV, TRBD and TRBJ reference genes, and CDR3 was defined following IMGT. Any clonotype with a frequency above 0.1% was classified as a highly expanded clone. Shannon entropy served as the measure of repertoire diversity, while the Gini coefficient captured V-J evenness. A clonotype found in more than one individual was treated as public. TCRdb itself trimmed the public reads at Q25 with fastp, ran MiXCR and retained productive beta chains. Rows with a matching CDR3 protein are joined into one entry that keeps the most common DNA and genes. TCRdb, not the authors, supplied the V and J calls. A total of about 540,000 distinct CDR3 sequences appear in this sample, less than 15% of them only once. In total, the top ten clones hold under 10% of the sample.

For this clonotype: Its antigen target is currently unknown. The record has no base qualities; no much larger clone is one base away.

The CDR3 runs 20 residues from the cysteine to the phenylalanine. CDR3 DNA is the only sequence kept; it has 60 bases, read in frame from the first base. A distance of 27 bases separates the germline ends of V and J, which lose 4 bases and 0 bases respectively. For CDR1 and CDR2, the germline V gene (reference sequence) lists LNHNV and YYDKDF. The intended sense of this specimen's time point label: newly diagnosed GD, antithyroid drugs for less than 3 months. For both TCR sequencing and RNA sequencing, RNA was extracted from PBMCs using TRIzol. Graves' disease was diagnosed according to American Thyroid Association guidelines. Patients for the study were recruited at an endocrinology department in Xi'an, China. From each patient, around 9 milliliters of peripheral blood was collected into an EDTA anticoagulant tube. Ficoll Paque Plus density gradient separation was used to isolate PBMCs, and no additional T cell sorting was done. An Agilent 2100 Bioanalyzer and agarose gel were used to check RNA quality, while a NanoDrop 2000 measured RNA concentration.

The same data also went into a second study, on T cells in Graves' hyperthyroidism and ophthalmopathy. As the second paper documents: Graves' hyperthyroidism was defined as stable when no progression to ophthalmopathy occurred over 18 months of follow-up. The hyperthyroidism patients were between 18 and 65 years old and newly diagnosed, with a disease duration of less than 2 months. Patients with uncontrolled infections, other autoimmune diseases, pregnancy or lactation were excluded. Diagnoses relied on clinical symptoms, serum thyroxine and TRAb, thyroid ultrasound and orbital computed tomography. A first-round RT-PCR of the TCR CDR3 used the HTBI primer set with the Qiagen OneStep RT-PCR kit. Most expanded thyroid clonotypes (frequency above 0.001) were also found in blood, which suggests that blood repertoires may mirror thyroid immune responses. In cross-validation, a model built on a 13 V-J signature told ophthalmopathy apart from stable hyperthyroidism with roughly 87% sensitivity and roughly 83% specificity, and in testing the same model reached 80%/75%. In validation, the model predicted progression to ophthalmopathy a median of roughly 6.1 months before onset, with roughly 70% sensitivity and 72.22% specificity. A discovery cohort of about a hundred patients, roughly 40 with Graves' ophthalmopathy and more than 55 with stable Graves' hyperthyroidism, was used to find distinguishing TCR V-J signatures. An independent validation cohort of about 20 hyperthyroidism patients and some 15 patients who later progressed to ophthalmopathy tested prospective prediction of ophthalmopathy. For training and testing, the approximately 97 patients in the discovery cohort were randomly divided in a 7:3 ratio. Thyroid tissue and blood T-cell repertoires from roughly six Graves' hyperthyroidism patients were also compared in the study. After sampling, hyperthyroidism patients received methimazole starting at 30 mg daily, and ophthalmopathy patients received high-dose intravenous methylprednisolone. Libraries were constructed in a second round of multiplex PCR, after which size selection and purification were carried out. Libraries were sequenced paired-end with 100 bp reads on an Illumina HiSeq2000. Raw data were processed with SOAPnuke, discarding reads with adapters, uncalled bases, mean Phred below 15, or no exact constant-primer or identifier match. COPE v1.2.5 was used to merge the high-quality paired reads, and each unique nucleotide sequence was defined as a clonotype. MiTCR v1.1 was used to align the clonotypes against IMGT TRBV, TRBD and TRBJ reference segments. Analysis was restricted to V-J combinations with a frequency above 0.0001, which covered over 98% of repertoires. The TCS score was defined as F50 (clonal expansion) divided by E x V (chaos), with BLOSUM62-based TCRdist calculated between CDR3 peptides within each V-J. Welch's t-statistics and random forest reduced fewer than 600 V-J features to some 14, which were used in a naive Bayes classifier (R e1071). No statistical method was used to fix the sample size in advance, and group allocation was not hidden from the investigators. The paper reports TCR Vbeta CDR3 sequencing of more than 120 peripheral blood samples: 43 ophthalmopathy, approximately 74 hyperthyroidism and around 17 progressor patients.

Recombination joined TRBV15 with TRBJ2-5, with TRBD1 tentatively as D gene (6 bases match). Source: peripheral blood mononuclear cells (PBMCs), taken at new diagnosis, from a patient treated with antithyroid drugs. The TCR comes from a man aged 30 to 45 with Graves disease. Donor details come from another sample of the same person, matched by shared clones. In nucleotide form, the sequence is TGTGCCACCAGCACCTTCCCCCGGACAGCCGCGAGTCCGTACCAAGAGACCCAGTACTTC. Its translation is CATSTFPRTAASPYQETQYF. Reference TRBV15 and TRBJ2-5 genes cover what lies past the CDR3, so the full variable domain is DAMVIQNPRYQVTQFGKPVTLSCSQTLNHNVMYWYQQKSSQAPKLLFHYYDKDFNNEADTPDNFQSRRPNTSFCFLDIRSPGLGDTAMYLCATSTFPRTAASPYQETQYFGPGTRLLVL.